This entry describes one T cell receptor (beta chain). Its antigen is currently unknown. These data belong to a study of shared clonotypes between healthy human individuals. Overall study findings and caveats: On the whole, naive subsets had larger estimated richness than memory subsets had. It was the non-shared clonotypes that had lower generation probabilities than clonotypes shared by all four donors.

The ends were cut back, 5 bases at V and 1 base at J, with 21 bases in the middle. Per the germline V gene, CDR1 is MGHRA and CDR2 is YSYEKL. The CDR3 extends over 17 amino acids. Profiling relied on immunoSEQ multiplex PCR, and the TCRdb table lists in-frame clones only, not all of them. The table records around 2.3 million clones, about 94% of them present only once. The receptor's source is a man aged 18 to 30 in good health. V usage is TRBV4-1 and J usage is TRBJ2-7; D perhaps matches TRBD2 (7 bases). The specimen sequenced was naive CD4+ T cells sorted from blood. Subset reported: CD45RA+ positively selected. The CDR3 loop is CASSERGAWTASYEQYF. CDR3 DNA sequence: TGCGCCAGCAGCGAACGGGGGGCCTGGACAGCTTCCTACGAGCAGTACTTC.